The rows below give T cell receptor beta chains drawn from one sample of a study of blood T cell repertoires in COVID-19. The table came from immunoSEQ multiplex PCR; TCRdb's copy has only in-frame clones and leaves some out. The sample yields about 250,000 clones, about 85% seen once. The material sequenced was PBMCs or T cells enriched from blood (not recorded which). Every receptor here comes from a woman aged 45 to 65 who had been exposed to COVID-19. Both conserved end residues are part of each CDR3. A D gene is named only where the DNA matches it firmly. Size values are once, few and many counts, or a class for expanded clones, and some rows have none.

TRBJ1-2 | NA | TRBV5-4 | NA | CASSSAGANYGYTF | TGTGCCAGCAGCTCGGCAGGGGCTAACTATGGCTACACCTTC
TRBJ1-1 | NA | TRBV2 | TRBD1 | CASSNRGAEAFF | TGTGCCAGCAGTAACAGGGGGGCTGAAGCTTTCTTT
TRBJ1-2 | NA | TRBV5-1 | NA | CASSDRRDYGYTF | TGCGCCAGCAGCGACCGGAGGGACTATGGCTACACCTTC
TRBJ1-1 | NA | TRBV4-1 | NA | CASSLTDRNTEAFF | TGCGCCAGCAGCCTTACGGACAGGAACACTGAAGCTTTCTTT
TRBJ1-1 | NA | TRBV5-1 | TRBD1 | CASSWTGTLSTEAFF | TGCGCCAGCAGCTGGACAGGAACATTGAGTACTGAAGCTTTCTTT
TRBJ1-3 | NA | TRBV3-1/TRBV3-2 | TRBD1 | CASSGTGPRWGNTIYF | TGTGCCAGCAGCGGGACAGGTCCGCGTTGGGGAAACACCATATATTTT
TRBJ1-4 | NA | TRBV7-9 | TRBD1 | CASSIGTGLEKLFF | TGTGCCAGCAGCATTGGGACAGGGCTTGAAAAACTGTTTTTT
TRBJ1-2 | once | TRBV7-9 | NA | CASSSGPGNGYTF | TGTGCCAGCAGCTCCGGGCCAGGGAATGGCTACACCTTC
TRBJ1-1 | NA | TRBV5-4 | TRBD1 | CASSLRGADTEAFF | TGTGCCAGCAGTCTCAGGGGGGCCGACACTGAAGCTTTCTTT
TRBJ2-2 | NA | TRBV19 | NA | CASRYGGGELFF | TGTGCCAGTAGATACGGAGGCGGGGAGCTGTTTTTT
TRBJ2-5 | NA | TRBV5-4 | TRBD2 | CASSSRLAGGRETQYF | TGTGCCAGCAGCTCAAGACTAGCGGGGGGACGAGAGACCCAGTACTTC
TRBJ2-7 | few | TRBV5-1 | NA | CASSLAYGESSEQYF | TGCGCCAGCAGCTTGGCTTATGGGGAGTCAAGCGAGCAGTACTTC
TRBJ2-5 | NA | TRBV5-1 | TRBD2 | CASSLVASGQETQYF | TGCGCCAGCAGCTTGGTGGCTAGCGGTCAAGAGACCCAGTACTTC
TRBJ2-1 | NA | TRBV10-2 | TRBD2 | CARASGGAGNEQFF | TGCGCCAGGGCCAGCGGGGGGGCCGGCAATGAGCAGTTCTTC
TRBJ2-1 | NA | TRBV7-2 | TRBD2 | CASSLRTRTSGNEQFF | TGTGCCAGCAGCCTTAGGACCAGGACTAGCGGCAATGAGCAGTTCTTC
TRBJ1-1 | NA | TRBV6-5 | NA | CASTRGGEAFF | TGTGCCAGCACCCGAGGAGGTGAAGCTTTCTTT
TRBJ1-5 | NA | TRBV19 | TRBD1 | CASSIDATGDQPQHF | TGTGCCAGTAGTATAGATGCAACAGGGGATCAGCCCCAGCATTTT
TRBJ1-1 | NA | TRBV6-5 | NA | CASSFGQKAFF | TGTGCCAGCAGTTTCGGACAGAAAGCTTTCTTT
TRBJ2-2 | NA | TRBV18 | NA | CASSGGDTGELFF | TGTGCCAGCTCAGGGGGCGACACCGGGGAGCTGTTTTTT
TRBJ2-2 | NA | TRBV5-6 | TRBD2 | CASSPRAGGRTGELFF | TGTGCCAGCAGCCCCCGGGCGGGGGGGCGTACCGGGGAGCTGTTTTTT
TRBJ1-5 | NA | TRBV27 | NA | CASSTGYSNQPQHF | TGTGCCAGCAGCACAGGTTATAGCAATCAGCCCCAGCATTTT
TRBJ2-1 | NA | TRBV7-9 | TRBD2 | CASSPTSGGTNEQFF | TGTGCCAGCAGCCCGACTAGCGGGGGGACTAATGAGCAGTTCTTC
TRBJ2-3 | NA | TRBV2 | TRBD1 | CASSVDRVSTDTQYF | TGTGCCAGCAGTGTCGACAGGGTCAGCACAGATACGCAGTATTTT
TRBJ1-2 | NA | TRBV18 | NA | CASSPSTGNNYGYTF | TGTGCCAGCTCACCGTCGACGGGGAACAACTATGGCTACACCTTC
TRBJ1-2 | few | TRBV21-1 | NA | CASSPRSYGYTF | TGTGCCAGCAGCCCTCGGTCCTATGGCTACACCTTC
TRBJ2-3 | NA | TRBV7-9 | TRBD2 | CASSSPSGLGDADTQYF | TGTGCCAGCAGCTCCCCCAGCGGACTAGGGGACGCAGATACGCAGTATTTT
TRBJ2-2 | NA | TRBV18 | TRBD1 | CASSSQGAGTGELFF | TGTGCCAGCTCATCCCAGGGGGCAGGAACCGGGGAGCTGTTTTTT
TRBJ2-1 | NA | TRBV4-3 | TRBD2 | CASSQDLGRVNEQFF | TGCGCCAGCAGCCAAGATCTTGGGAGGGTTAATGAGCAGTTCTTC
TRBJ2-3 | NA | TRBV7-2 | TRBD2 | CASESGGLADTQYF | TGTGCCAGTGAGAGCGGGGGGCTGGCAGATACGCAGTATTTT
TRBJ2-3 | NA | TRBV5-1 | TRBD1 | CASREETGATDTQYF | TGCGCCAGCAGAGAGGAGACAGGGGCCACAGATACGCAGTATTTT
TRBJ2-7 | NA | TRBV5-4 | TRBD1 | CASSLQGPSYEQYF | TGTGCCAGCAGCTTACAGGGGCCCTCCTACGAGCAGTACTTC
TRBJ2-5 | NA | TRBV20-1 | NA | CSASQETQYF | TGCAGTGCTTCTCAAGAGACCCAGTACTTC
TRBJ2-3 | NA | TRBV7-9 | NA | CASSFLRDTQYF | TGTGCCAGCAGCTTCCTCAGAGATACGCAGTATTTT
TRBJ2-3 | once | TRBV27 | TRBD2 | CASSKELATDTQYF | TGTGCCAGCAGTAAAGAACTAGCGACAGATACGCAGTATTTT